This TCR beta chain is from a study of blood T cell repertoires in COVID-19. V lost 4 bases to trimming and J lost 4 bases, with 12 bases between them. Germline CDR1 reads SGHNT; CDR2 reads YYREEE (reference sequence). The CDR3 runs 14 residues. Produced via immunoSEQ multiplex PCR; TCRdb's table is partial and in-frame only. The profile shows 60,000 to 85,000 clones, 84% of them singletons. The source material was peripheral blood. This sequence joins TRBV5-4 and TRBJ2-1, with D possibly TRBD1 on 6 matching bases. This clonotype was sampled from a man aged 70-80 years with acute or convalescent COVID-19. CDR3 residues: CASSPDSSYNEQFF. The CDR3 DNA follows: TGTGCCAGCAGCCCGGACAGTTCTTACAATGAGCAGTTCTTC.